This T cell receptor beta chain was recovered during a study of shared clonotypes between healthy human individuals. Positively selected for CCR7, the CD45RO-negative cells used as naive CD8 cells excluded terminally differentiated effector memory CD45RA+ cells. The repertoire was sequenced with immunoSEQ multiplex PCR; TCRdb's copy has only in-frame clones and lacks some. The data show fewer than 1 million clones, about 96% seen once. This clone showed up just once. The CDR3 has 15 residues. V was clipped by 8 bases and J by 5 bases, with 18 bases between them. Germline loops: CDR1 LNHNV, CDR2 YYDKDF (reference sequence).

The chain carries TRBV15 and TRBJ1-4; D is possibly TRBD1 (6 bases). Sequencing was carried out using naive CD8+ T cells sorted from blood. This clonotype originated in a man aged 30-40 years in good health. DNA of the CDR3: TGTGCCACCGGCCCTAACAGGGCGGGCAATGAAAAACTGTTTTTT. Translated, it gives CATGPNRAGNEKLFF.